The 3 T cell receptor beta chains below all came from one sample that was sequenced in a study of shared clonotypes between healthy human individuals. Generated by immunoSEQ multiplex PCR, the TCRdb table keeps only in-frame clones and is missing some. The sample contains under 2,500,000 clones, about 94% of which appear only once. Sequencing was carried out using naive CD4+ T cells sorted from blood. Specified subset: CD45RA+ positively selected. The receptors originated from a man aged 18-30 years in good health.

The rearrangement joins TRBV5-1 to TRBJ2-3; 8 nucleotides agree with TRBD1. Unmatched junction bases numbered 7, after V lost 4 bases and J lost 6 bases. The germline CDR1 and CDR2 sequences are SGHRS and YFSETQ. The CDR3 covers 14 residues. The CDR3 loop reads CASSLWTGSDTQYF. CDR3 nucleotides: TGCGCCAGCAGCCTATGGACAGGGTCGGATACGCAGTATTTT.

This chain uses TRBV5-1 with TRBJ2-1; either TRBD1 or TRBD2 may fit D (6 bases each). Trimming shortened V by 0 bases and J by 7 bases, and 17 bases separated the two germline ends. The CDR3 totals 16 residues. Germline CDR1 is SGHRS and CDR2 is YFSETQ. The CDR3 sequence is CASSLAGGGVRNEQFF. Written as DNA, the CDR3 is TGCGCCAGCAGCTTGGCCGGGGGCGGGGTACGAAATGAGCAGTTCTTC.

The rearrangement links TRBV7-9 to TRBJ2-7; 10 positions match TRBD1. CDR1 and CDR2 (germline): SEHNR, FQNEAQ (reference sequence). J gave up 7 bases and V 0 bases, and 15 bases lay outside the gene matches. This CDR3 is built from 18 residues. The CDR3 spells CASSLAAAFATGGGEQYF. CDR3 DNA: TGTGCCAGCAGCTTAGCGGCTGCTTTCGCGACAGGGGGCGGGGAGCAGTACTTC.